The 6 T cell receptor beta chains in this list originate from one sample, sequenced in a study of blood T cells in healthy people across ages. It was with a sample-barcoded 5' primer and a J-beta primer mix that a second PCR of about 6 to 12 cycles was run. TCRdb analysed the 5' RACE reads with MiXCR anew, one entry per CDR3 protein. The table includes about 1.4 million distinct CDR3 sequences, around 59% detected once. Sequencing used blood. Receptors were obtained from a man aged 18 to 35 in good health.

The rearrangement uses TRBV4-1 and TRBJ2-3, with 7 bases matching TRBD1. CDR3 length: 16 amino acids. V lost 3 bases to trimming and J lost 6 bases; unmatched junction nucleotides: 12. Germline V gives CDR1 MGHRA, CDR2 YSYEKL. CDR3 region: CASSHTGTAAPDTQYF. CDR3 sequence (DNA): TGCGCCAGCAGCCATACCGGGACAGCGGCTCCGGATACGCAGTATTTT.

This clonotype has a handful of counts. V and J are TRBV5-5 and TRBJ2-3, with 10 bases that match TRBD2. The CDR3 extends over 16 amino acids. V trimming: 6 bases; J trimming: 4 bases; junction bases outside the gene matches: 11. CDR1 is SGHKS, CDR2 YYEKEE, per germline (reference sequence). The CDR3 region is CASTLGTSEEPDTQYF. DNA of the CDR3: TGTGCCAGCACCCTCGGGACTAGCGAGGAACCAGATACGCAGTATTTT.

V usage is TRBV28 and J usage is TRBJ2-7, with D perhaps matching TRBD2 (5 bases). V lost 6 bases and J lost 1, with 16 bases in between. The germline CDR1 and CDR2 sequences are MDHEN and SYDVKM. CDR3 length: 15 amino acids. CDR3 DNA sequence: TGTGCCAGCAGGGACCTAGCCCGGGGTTCCTACGAGCAGTACTTC. This encodes CASRDLARGSYEQYF.

The chain links TRBV4-2 to TRBJ2-3, with TRBD2 as a possible D gene (6 bases). The CDR3 covers 15 residues. The germline V gene has CDR1 LGHNA and CDR2 YNFKEQ. V lost 0 bases and J 4 bases, leaving 11 bases between the germline ends. DNA for the CDR3: TGTGCCAGCAGCCAAGAGGCGCGGGGCCCAGATACGCAGTATTTT. Encoded protein: CASSQEARGPDTQYF.

The gene calls are TRBV27 and TRBJ2-1; D is unclear. The tail of the sequence fits TRBJ2-7 better, so the J call may be wrong. The CDR3 length is 14 residues. The germline gives CDR1 MNHEY, CDR2 SMNVEV (reference sequence). The DNA of the CDR3 is TGTGCCAGCAGTCCTACTGGACCCTACAATGAGCAGTACTTC. This gives the protein CASSPTGPYNEQYF.

This chain links TRBV12-3 or TRBV12-4 with TRBJ2-3; TRBD1 agrees at 8 bases. The trim removed 4 bases at V and 15 bases at J, leaving 21 bases unmatched. This CDR3 region has 16 residues. CDR3 DNA: TGTGCCAGCAGTTCCCGGACAGGGTATAGGGCAGATATGCAATATTTT. Translating gives CASSSRTGYRADMQYF.